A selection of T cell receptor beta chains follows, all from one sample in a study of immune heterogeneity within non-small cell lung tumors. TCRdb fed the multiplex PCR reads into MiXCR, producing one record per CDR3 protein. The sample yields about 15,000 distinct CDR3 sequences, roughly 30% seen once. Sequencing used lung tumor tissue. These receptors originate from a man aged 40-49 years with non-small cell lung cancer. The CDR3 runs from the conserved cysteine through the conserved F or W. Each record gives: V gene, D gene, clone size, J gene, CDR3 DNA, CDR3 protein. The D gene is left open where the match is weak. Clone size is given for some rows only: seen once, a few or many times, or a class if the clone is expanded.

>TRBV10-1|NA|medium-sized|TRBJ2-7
TGCGCCAGCAGTGAAGGAGGATCCTACGAGCAGTACTTC
CASSEGGSYEQYF
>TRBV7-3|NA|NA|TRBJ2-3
TGTGCCAGCAGCTTAAAGCGTCAGGGGACAGATACGCAGTATTTT
CASSLKRQGTDTQYF
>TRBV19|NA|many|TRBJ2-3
TGTGCCAGTAGTTTCCAGCGGAACACAGATACGCAGTATTTT
CASSFQRNTDTQYF
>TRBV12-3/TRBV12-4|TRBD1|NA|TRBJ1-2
TGTGCCAGCAGTTCATCCGGGACAGGGAGAGGGGGGGTCTACACCTTC
CASSSSGTGRGGVYTF
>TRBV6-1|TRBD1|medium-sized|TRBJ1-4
TGTGCCAGCAGTGGGGGACAGGGTAATAATGAAAAACTGTTTTTT
CASSGGQGNNEKLFF
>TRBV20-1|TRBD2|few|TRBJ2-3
TGCAGTGCAGGCCCTAGCGGGAGTATCGCAGATACGCAGTATTTT
CSAGPSGSIADTQYF
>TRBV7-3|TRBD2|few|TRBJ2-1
TGTGCCAGCAGCTTAAACGGACTAGCGGGAGTAAATGAGCAGTTCTTC
CASSLNGLAGVNEQFF
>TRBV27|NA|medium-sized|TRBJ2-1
TGTGCCAGCAGTTTAGGACTCCTCCATTACAATGAGCAGTTCTTC
CASSLGLLHYNEQFF
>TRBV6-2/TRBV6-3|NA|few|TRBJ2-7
TGTGCCAGCAATGACCCCATGCTTCTCTCCCACGAGCAGTACTTC
CASNDPMLLSHEQYF
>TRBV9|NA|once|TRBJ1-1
TGTGCCAGCAGCGTAGACGGAAAAATGAACACTGAAGCTTTCTTT
CASSVDGKMNTEAFF
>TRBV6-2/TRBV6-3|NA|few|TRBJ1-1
TGTGCCAGCAGTTACCCAGTCCCGGGCACTGAAGCTTTCTTT
CASSYPVPGTEAFF
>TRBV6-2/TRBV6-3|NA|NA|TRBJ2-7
TGTGCCAGCAGTTACGACGGTGGCTACGAGCAGTACTTC
CASSYDGGYEQYF
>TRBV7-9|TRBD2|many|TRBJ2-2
TGTGCCAGCAGCTTATGGTGGGAGGGCCTCGGCGGGGAGCTGTTTTTT
CASSLWWEGLGGELFF
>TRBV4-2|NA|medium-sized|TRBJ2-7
TGTGCCAGCAGCCAAAGGGGAACTAGCTACGAGCAGTACTTC
CASSQRGTSYEQYF
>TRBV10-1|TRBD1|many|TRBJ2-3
TGCGCCAGCAGTCCGGGACAGGGGCCCCGGCGGACGCAGTATTTT
CASSPGQGPRRTQYF
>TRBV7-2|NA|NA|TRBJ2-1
TGTGCCAGCAGCTTACAGGGTGCCGTTGGGGGAGAGCAGTTCTTC
CASSLQGAVGGEQFF
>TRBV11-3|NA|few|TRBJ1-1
TGTGCCAGCAGCTTAGACACTGAAGCTTTCTTT
CASSLDTEAFF
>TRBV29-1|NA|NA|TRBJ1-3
TGCAGCGTTGAGAGCTCTGGAAACACCATATATTTT
CSVESSGNTIYF
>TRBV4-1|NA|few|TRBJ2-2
TGCGCCAGCAGCCATCCCGGGGGCGGGACGGGCACCGGGGAGCTGTTTTTT
CASSHPGGGTGTGELFF
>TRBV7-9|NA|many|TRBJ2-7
TGTGCCAGCAGCAGGACAGCCTACGAGCAGTACTTC
CASSRTAYEQYF
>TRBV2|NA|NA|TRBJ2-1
TGTGCCAGCAGTGTGAGCTGGGTGGGCAATGAGCAGTTCTTC
CASSVSWVGNEQFF
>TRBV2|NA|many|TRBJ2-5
TGTGCCAGCAGTGAAAGTTCAGGGCGAGAGACCCAGTACTTC
CASSESSGRETQYF
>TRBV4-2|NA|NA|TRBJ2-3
TGTGCCAGCAGCCAAGATCTGGGCATGGGCACATATACGCAGTATTTT
CASSQDLGMGTYTQYF
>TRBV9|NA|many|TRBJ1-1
TGTGCCAGCAGCGTAGGCCCGGGCACTGAAGCTTTCTTT
CASSVGPGTEAFF
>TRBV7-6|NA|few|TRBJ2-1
TGTGCCAGCAGCCCTCCCTACAATGAGCACTTCTTC
CASSPPYNEHFF
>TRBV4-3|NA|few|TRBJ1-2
TGCGCCAGCAGCCAAGACGAGGGCCCCCGATCCTATGGCTACACCTTC
CASSQDEGPRSYGYTF
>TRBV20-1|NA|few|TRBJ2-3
TGCAGTGCTAGCGACAGGACCTCTAGCACAGATACGCAGTATTTT
CSASDRTSSTDTQYF
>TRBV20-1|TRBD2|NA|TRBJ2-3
TGCAGTGCTAGGAGTGCGGCGGGAGGGCACGGGGATACGCAGTATTTT
CSARSAAGGHGDTQYF
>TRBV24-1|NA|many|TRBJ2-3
TGTGCCACCAGTGATTTTCGGGGGAATATGAATACGCAGTATTTT
CATSDFRGNMNTQYF
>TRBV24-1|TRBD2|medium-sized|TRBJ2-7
TGTGCCACCAGTGATGTTAGCGGGAGAATGGGAGAGCAGTACTTC
CATSDVSGRMGEQYF
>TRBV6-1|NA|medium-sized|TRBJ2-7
TGTGCCAGCAGTCCCATCGGGACTCAGGGGGAGCAGTACTTC
CASSPIGTQGEQYF
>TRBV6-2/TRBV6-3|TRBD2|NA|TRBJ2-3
TGTGCCAGCACCGACCGACTAGCGGGAGCAGCTACGCAGTCTTTT
CASTDRLAGAATQSF
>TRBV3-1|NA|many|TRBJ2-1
TGTGCCAGCAGCCAAGCAGGGGTCAATGAGCAGTTCTTC
CASSQAGVNEQFF
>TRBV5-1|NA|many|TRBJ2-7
TGCGCCAGCAGAGACCTCGACAAGGCCTCCTACGAGCAGTACTTC
CASRDLDKASYEQYF
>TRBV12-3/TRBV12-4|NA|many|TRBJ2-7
TGTGCCAGCAGTTCCATCATCGGGAGCACCTACGAGCAGTACTTC
CASSSIIGSTYEQYF
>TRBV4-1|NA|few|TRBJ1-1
TGCGCCAGCAGCCAAGATGTCAAGGGCAGCGCTTTCTTT
CASSQDVKGSAFF
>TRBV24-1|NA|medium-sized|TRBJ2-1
TGTGCCACCAGTGATTTAGGGGGGGGTTCCTACAATGAGCAGTTCTTC
CATSDLGGGSYNEQFF
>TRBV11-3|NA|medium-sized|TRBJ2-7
TGTGCCAGCAGCCCTGCGGGAACTCTGTCCTACGAGCAGTACTTC
CASSPAGTLSYEQYF
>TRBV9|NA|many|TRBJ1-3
TGTGCCAGCAGCGCCCGGATGGGGGCAGCTGGAAACACCATATATTTT
CASSARMGAAGNTIYF
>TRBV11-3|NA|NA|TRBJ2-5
TGTTCCAGCAGCCAACTAGAAGAGACCCAGTACTTC
CSSSQLEETQYF
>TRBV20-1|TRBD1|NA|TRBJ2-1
TGCAGTGCTCGAAGCCGGGACAGGGGATATGGGCAGTTCTTC
CSARSRDRGYGQFF
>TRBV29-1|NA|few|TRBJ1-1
TGCAGCCTTAGTTCCCCGTCGAAGTCGAACACTGAAGCTTTCTTT
CSLSSPSKSNTEAFF
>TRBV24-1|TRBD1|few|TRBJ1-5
TGTGCCACCAGTCGGACAGGGGGGGGCAATCAGCCCCAGCATTTT
CATSRTGGGNQPQHF
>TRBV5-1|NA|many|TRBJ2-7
TGCGCCAGCAGCTTGTACAGTGAAAGCTCCTACGAGCAGTACTTC
CASSLYSESSYEQYF
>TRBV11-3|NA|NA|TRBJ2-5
TGTGCCAGCGGGGCCGGGGTACAAGAGACCCAGTACTTC
CASGAGVQETQYF
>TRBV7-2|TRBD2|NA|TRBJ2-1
TGTGCCAGCAGCATCGGGGGACTAGCGCTTTACAATGTGCAGTTCTTC
CASSIGGLALYNVQFF
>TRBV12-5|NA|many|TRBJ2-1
TGTGCTAGTGGGAAGGGGGTCTCTTCAACCCCCAACAATGAGCAGTTCTTC
CASGKGVSSTPNNEQFF
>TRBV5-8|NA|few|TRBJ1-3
TGTGCCAGCAGGGGAGAGGGAAACACCATATATTTT
CASRGEGNTIYF
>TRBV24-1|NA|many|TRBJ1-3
TGTGCCACCAGTGATGGACCGAACTCTGGAAACACCATATATTTT
CATSDGPNSGNTIYF
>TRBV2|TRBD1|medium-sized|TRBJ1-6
TGTGCCAGCAGTGGGGACAGTAATTCACCCCTCCACTTT
CASSGDSNSPLHF
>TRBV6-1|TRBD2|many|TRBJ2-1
TGTGCCAGCGGAACAAGCGGGAGCCACAATGAGCAGTTCTTC
CASGTSGSHNEQFF
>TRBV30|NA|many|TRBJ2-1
TGTGCCTGGAGCGTGACTAGTGACTATGAGCAGTTCTTC
CAWSVTSDYEQFF
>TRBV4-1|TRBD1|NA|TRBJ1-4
TGCGCCAGCAGCGACCCAGGGGGTCCTAATGAAAAACTGTTTTTT
CASSDPGGPNEKLFF